Sequencing of this TCR beta chain was carried out in a study of T cell repertoires in cytomegalovirus infection. Study-level information: The authors relied on CMV epitopes, both recently identified HLA-C-restricted and well-studied HLA-B-restricted. Matching HLA type and CMV infection were both indicated by public TCR beta signatures. The study's findings and limits: CMV-specific TCR beta clonotypes restricted by HLA-C dominated the ex vivo response.

The V gene lost 4 bases and the J gene lost 1 base, with 8 bases spanning the gap. The CDR3 totals 13 residues. With respect to this clonotype: Its antigen is currently unknown.

MiXCR, applied by TCRdb to the reads, yields one record per CDR3 protein. The sample records about 770,000 distinct CDR3 sequences, under 35% being singletons. This sample comprised cultured CD8+ T cells from PBMCs, obtained from culture after CMV antigen stimulation. V gene TRBV12-3 or TRBV12-4 combines with J gene TRBJ2-7; D possibly corresponds to TRBD2 (6 bases). The TCR was taken from a human donor in good health (CMV status not recorded). Some clones in this sample may be carry-over from other donors' samples. CDR3 sequence: CASSWGESYEQYV. The CDR3 nucleotides read TGTGCCAGCAGTTGGGGGGAGTCCTACGAGCAGTACGTC.